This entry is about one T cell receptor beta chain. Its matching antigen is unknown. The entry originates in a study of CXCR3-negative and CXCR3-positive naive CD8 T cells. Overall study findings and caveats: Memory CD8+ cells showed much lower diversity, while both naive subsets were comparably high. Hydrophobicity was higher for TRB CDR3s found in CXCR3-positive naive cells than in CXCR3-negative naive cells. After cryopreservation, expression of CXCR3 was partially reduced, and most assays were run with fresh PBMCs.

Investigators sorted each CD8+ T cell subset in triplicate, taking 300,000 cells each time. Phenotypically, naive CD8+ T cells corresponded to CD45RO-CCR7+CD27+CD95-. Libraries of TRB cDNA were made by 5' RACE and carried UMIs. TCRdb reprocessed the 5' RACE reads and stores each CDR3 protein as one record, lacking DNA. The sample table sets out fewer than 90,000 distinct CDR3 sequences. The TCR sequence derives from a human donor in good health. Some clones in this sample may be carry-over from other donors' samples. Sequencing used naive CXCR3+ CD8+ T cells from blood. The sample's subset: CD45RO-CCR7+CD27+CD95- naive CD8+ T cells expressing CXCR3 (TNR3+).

CDR3 sequence: CSVDVGSRVTEAFF. The rearrangement uses TRBV29-1 and TRBJ1-1; the TCRdb call, TRBD1, lacks DNA for checking. The V gene's germline CDR1 is SQVTM and CDR2 ANQGSEA. The CDR3 runs 14 residues.